This T cell receptor (beta chain) is from a study of T-cell reconstitution after alpha-beta-depleted transplantation in children. Study-level findings and limits: From surviving recipient T cells and thymic progenitors came the high day-60 TCRbeta diversity observed in some patients.

Trimming cost V 0 bases and J 2 bases, with 11 bases left between them. This CDR3 contains 16 residues. Germline-derived CDR1 and CDR2 are SGDLS and YYNGEE. This clonotype was detected only a few times. Its matching antigen is unknown. A library of TCRbeta sequences, prepared with unique molecular identifiers, was generated. A single record per CDR3 protein comes from TCRdb applying MiXCR to the PCR reads. Here the sample spans about 980,000 distinct CDR3 sequences, about 29% being singletons. J is TRBJ2-2 and V is TRBV9; tentative D call: TRBD2 (6 bases). This clonotype originated in a boy under two years old who had a stem cell transplant for SCID, so the T cells may come from the graft donor. The source material was PBMCs, mostly from graft donor cells, sampled 360 days after TCRalphabeta/CD19-depleted stem cell transplant. The CDR3 DNA reads as TGTGCCAGCAGCGTAGGTGGCGGGGCAAACACCGGGGAGCTGTTTTTT. Its translation is CASSVGGGANTGELFF.